The entry below gives a single T cell receptor beta chain sequence along with its context. Its antigen is undetermined. Sequencing used immunoSEQ multiplex PCR; TCRdb keeps in-frame clones, though not all of them. The table lists tens of thousands of clones, about nine tenths of them singletons. Trimming removed 4 bases from V and 2 bases from J; junction bases left unmatched: 12. This CDR3 has 16 amino acids. CDR1 SGHTS and CDR2 YDEGEE come from the germline V gene. This sample stems from a study of T cells in localized non-small cell lung cancer. The study's findings and limits: Tumor samples were not multi-region, leaving intratumor heterogeneity unexcluded. Uninvolved adjacent lung had the highest recorded T cell clonality, with tumor below it. Elevated blood T cell density was associated with longer overall survival. Across samples, adjacent lung featured a median around 57 of the top 100 tumor clones.

The clonotype comes from a male donor at least 60 years old with stage III lung adenocarcinoma. Here the sequenced sample was peripheral blood, taken before any cancer treatment. This chain connects TRBV5-8 to TRBJ2-7; 7 bases line up with TRBD2. The CDR3 spells CASSPAPWGGTYEQYF. The CDR3 DNA reads TGTGCCAGCAGCCCAGCTCCCTGGGGAGGGACCTACGAGCAGTACTTC.